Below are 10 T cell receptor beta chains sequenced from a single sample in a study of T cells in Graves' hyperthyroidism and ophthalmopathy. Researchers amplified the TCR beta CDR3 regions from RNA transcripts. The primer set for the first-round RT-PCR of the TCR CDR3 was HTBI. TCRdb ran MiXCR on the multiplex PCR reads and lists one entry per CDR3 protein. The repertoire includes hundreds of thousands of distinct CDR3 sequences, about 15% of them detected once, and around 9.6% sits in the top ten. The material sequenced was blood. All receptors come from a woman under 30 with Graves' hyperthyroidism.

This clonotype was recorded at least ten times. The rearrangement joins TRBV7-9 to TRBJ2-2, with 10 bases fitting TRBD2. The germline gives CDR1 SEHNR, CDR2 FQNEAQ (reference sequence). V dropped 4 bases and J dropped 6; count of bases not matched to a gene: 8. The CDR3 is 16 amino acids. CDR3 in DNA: TGTGCCAGCAGCTCCCCTAGCGGGAGTTATGCCGGGGAGCTGTTTTTT. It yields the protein CASSSPSGSYAGELFF.

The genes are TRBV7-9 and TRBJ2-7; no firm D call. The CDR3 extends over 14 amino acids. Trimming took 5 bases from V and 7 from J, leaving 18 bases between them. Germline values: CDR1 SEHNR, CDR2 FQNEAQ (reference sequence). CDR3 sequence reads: CASSPEATFGEQYF. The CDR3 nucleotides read TGTGCCAGCAGCCCGGAAGCTACCTTTGGAGAGCAGTACTTC.

The CDR3 reads CASWTADNYGYTF. As DNA, the CDR3 is TGTGCCAGTTGGACAGCGGATAACTATGGCTACACCTTC. The chain uses TRBV19 and TRBJ1-2; a possible D gene is TRBD1 (6 bases). Trimming stripped 8 bases from V and 1 base from J, with 11 bases between. This CDR3 region has 13 residues. The germline CDR1 and CDR2 sequences are LNHDA and SQIVND (reference sequence).

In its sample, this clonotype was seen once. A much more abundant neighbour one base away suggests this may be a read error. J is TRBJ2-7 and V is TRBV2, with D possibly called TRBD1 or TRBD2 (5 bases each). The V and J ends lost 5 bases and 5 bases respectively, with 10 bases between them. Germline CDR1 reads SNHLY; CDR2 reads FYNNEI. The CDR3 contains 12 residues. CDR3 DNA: TGTGCCAGCAGTCGGGGACGTCACGAGCAGTACTTC. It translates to CASSRGRHEQYF. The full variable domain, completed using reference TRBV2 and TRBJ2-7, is EPEVTQTPSHQVTQMGQEVILRCVPISNHLYFYWYRQILGQKVEFLVSFYNNEISEKSEIFDDQFSVERPDGSNFTLKIRSTKLEDSAMYFCASSRGRHEQYFGPGTRLTVT.

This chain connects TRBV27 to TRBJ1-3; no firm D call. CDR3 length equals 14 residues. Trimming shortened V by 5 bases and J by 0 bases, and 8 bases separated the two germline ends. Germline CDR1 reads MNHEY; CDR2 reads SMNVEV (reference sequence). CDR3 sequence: CASSRDHSGNTIYF. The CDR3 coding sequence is TGTGCCAGCAGTAGAGACCACTCTGGAAACACCATATATTTT.

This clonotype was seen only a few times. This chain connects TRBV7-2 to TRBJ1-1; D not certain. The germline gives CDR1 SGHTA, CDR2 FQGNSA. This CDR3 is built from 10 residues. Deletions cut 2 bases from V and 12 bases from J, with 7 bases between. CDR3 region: CASSLIVPFF. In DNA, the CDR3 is TGTGCCAGCAGCTTAATTGTTCCTTTCTTT.

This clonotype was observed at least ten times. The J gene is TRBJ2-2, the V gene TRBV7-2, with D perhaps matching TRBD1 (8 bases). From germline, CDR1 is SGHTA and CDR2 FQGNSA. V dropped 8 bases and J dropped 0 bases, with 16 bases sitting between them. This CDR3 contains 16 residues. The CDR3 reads CASGGVRGPNTGELFF. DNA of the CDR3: TGTGCCAGCGGGGGGGTCAGGGGGCCGAACACCGGGGAGCTGTTTTTT.

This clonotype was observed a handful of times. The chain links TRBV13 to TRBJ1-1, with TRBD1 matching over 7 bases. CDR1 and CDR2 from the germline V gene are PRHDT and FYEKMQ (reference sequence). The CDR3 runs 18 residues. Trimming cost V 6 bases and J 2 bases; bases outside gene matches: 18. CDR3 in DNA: TGTGCCAGCAGGCACCTGGGGAGGGGGCCCTACCTTAACACTGAAGCTTTCTTT. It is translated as CASRHLGRGPYLNTEAFF.

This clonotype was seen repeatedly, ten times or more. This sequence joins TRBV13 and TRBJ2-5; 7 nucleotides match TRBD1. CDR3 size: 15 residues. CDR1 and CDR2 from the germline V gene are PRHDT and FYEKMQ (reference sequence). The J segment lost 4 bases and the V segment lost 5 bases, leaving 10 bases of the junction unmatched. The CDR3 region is CASSDNTGAVETQYF. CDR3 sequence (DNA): TGTGCCAGCAGCGACAACACAGGGGCTGTAGAGACCCAGTACTTC.

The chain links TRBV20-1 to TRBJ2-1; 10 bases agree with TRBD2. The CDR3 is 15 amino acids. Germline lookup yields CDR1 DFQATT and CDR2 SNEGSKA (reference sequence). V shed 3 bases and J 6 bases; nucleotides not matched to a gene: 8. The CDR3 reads CSARVSSGSPNEQFF. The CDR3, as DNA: TGCAGTGCTAGGGTCTCTAGCGGGAGCCCCAATGAGCAGTTCTTC.